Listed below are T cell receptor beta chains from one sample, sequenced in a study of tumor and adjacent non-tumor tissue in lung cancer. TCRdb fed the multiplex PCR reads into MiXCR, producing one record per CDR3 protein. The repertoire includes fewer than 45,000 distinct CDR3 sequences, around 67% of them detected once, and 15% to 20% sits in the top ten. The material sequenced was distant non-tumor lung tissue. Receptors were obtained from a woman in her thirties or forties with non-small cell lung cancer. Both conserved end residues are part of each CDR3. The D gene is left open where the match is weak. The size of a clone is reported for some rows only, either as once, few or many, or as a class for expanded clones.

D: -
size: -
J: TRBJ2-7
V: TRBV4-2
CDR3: CASSQATSLPSYEQYF
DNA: TGTGCCAGCAGCCAAGCCACTAGCCTCCCTTCCTACGAGCAATACTTC

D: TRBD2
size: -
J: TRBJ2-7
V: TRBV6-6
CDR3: CASRGTSGRDEHYF
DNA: TGTGCCAGCAGGGGGACTAGCGGGAGAGACGAGCACTACTTC

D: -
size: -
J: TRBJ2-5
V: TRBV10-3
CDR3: CAIESPGSGETHYF
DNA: TGTGCCATCGAATCACCAGGGAGTGGAGAGACCCATTACTTC

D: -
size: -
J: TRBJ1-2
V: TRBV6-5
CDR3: CASRAGIGADDNTF
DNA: TGTGCCAGCAGGGCCGGGATAGGGGCCGATGACAACACCTTC

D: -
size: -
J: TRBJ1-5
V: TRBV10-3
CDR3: CAISAGVQANQPQHF
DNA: TGTGCCATCAGTGCGGGAGTGCAGGCTAATCAGCCCCAGCATTTT

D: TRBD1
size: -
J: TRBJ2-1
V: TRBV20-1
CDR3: CSASLETGVRNGQLF
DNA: TGCAGTGCTAGCCTCGAGACAGGGGTACGCAATGGGCAGCTCTTC

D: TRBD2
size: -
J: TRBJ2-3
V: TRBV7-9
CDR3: CASNLIAGGPPDTQYF
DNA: TGTGCCAGCAACTTAATAGCGGGAGGACCTCCAGATACGCAGTATTTT

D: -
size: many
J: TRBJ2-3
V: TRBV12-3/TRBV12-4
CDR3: CASSAGHATDTQYF
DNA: TGTGCCAGCAGTGCGGGACACGCCACAGATACGCAGTATTTT

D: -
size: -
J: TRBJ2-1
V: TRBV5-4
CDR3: CASNGAGSYNEQFF
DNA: TGTGCCAGCAACGGGGCAGGGTCCTACAATGAGCAGTTCTTC

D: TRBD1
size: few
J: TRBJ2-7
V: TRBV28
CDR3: CASSLGTGAASYEQYF
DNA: TGTGCCAGCAGTCTTGGGACAGGGGCCGCGTCCTACGAGCAGTACTTC

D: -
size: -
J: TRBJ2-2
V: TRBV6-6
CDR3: CASPIADRQELFF
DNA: TGTGCCAGTCCCATTGCGGACCGTCAGGAGCTGTTTTTT

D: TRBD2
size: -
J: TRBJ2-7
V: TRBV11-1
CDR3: CTSSSQAGSYEQYF
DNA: TGTACCAGCAGCTCCCAAGCGGGATCCTATGAGCAGTACTTC

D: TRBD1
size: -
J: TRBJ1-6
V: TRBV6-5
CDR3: CGSSFGQDRDNSPLHF
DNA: TGTGGCAGCAGTTTCGGACAGGACAGGGATAATTCACCTCTCCACTTT

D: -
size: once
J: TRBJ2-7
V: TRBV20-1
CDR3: CSSIPGGSYEQYF
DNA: TGCAGCTCTATCCCTGGAGGCTCCTACGAGCAGTACTTC

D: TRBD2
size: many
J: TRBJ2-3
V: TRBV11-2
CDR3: CASSLTGGGTDTQYF
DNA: TGTGCCAGCAGCCTTACGGGGGGGGGGACAGATACGCAGTATTTT

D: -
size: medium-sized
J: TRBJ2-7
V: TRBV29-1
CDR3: CSASGRSPAVYEQYF
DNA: TGCAGCGCGAGTGGACGGAGTCCTGCCGTCTACGAGCAGTACTTC

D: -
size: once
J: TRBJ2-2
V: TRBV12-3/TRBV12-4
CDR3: CASSMGIGPLLTGELFF
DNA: TGTGCCAGCAGTATGGGGATAGGGCCTCTTCTAACCGGGGAGCTGTTTTTT

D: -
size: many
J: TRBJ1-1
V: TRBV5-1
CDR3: CASSLDRVPAEAFF
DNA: TGCGCCAGCAGCTTGGACAGGGTGCCGGCTGAAGCTTTCTTT

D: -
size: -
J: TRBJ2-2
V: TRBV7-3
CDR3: CASSLGRGTNTGELFF
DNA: TGTGCCAGCTCCCTAGGTCGGGGCACAAACACCGGGGAGCTGTTTTTT

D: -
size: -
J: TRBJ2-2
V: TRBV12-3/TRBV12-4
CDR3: CASSLGQGAGKLFF
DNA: TGTGCTAGCAGTTTAGGGCAGGGCGCCGGGAAGCTGTTTTTT

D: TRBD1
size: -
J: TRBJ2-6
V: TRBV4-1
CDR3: CVSSSQPGQGPGANVLTF
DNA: TGCGTCAGCAGTTCCCAACCGGGACAGGGACCTGGGGCCAATGTCCTGACTTTC

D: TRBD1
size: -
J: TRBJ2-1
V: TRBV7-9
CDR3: CASSPAGQGGNEQFF
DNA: TGTGCCAGCAGCCCCGCCGGACAGGGGGGCAATGAGCAGTTCTTC

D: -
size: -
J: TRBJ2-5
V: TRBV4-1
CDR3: CARSISSTFQETQYF
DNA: TGTGCCAGAAGCATATCCTCGACGTTCCAAGAGACCCAGTACTTC

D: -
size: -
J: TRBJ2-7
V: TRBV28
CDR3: CAGSSVGAYEQYF
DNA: TGTGCCGGCAGTTCGGTGGGTGCCTACGAGCAGTACTTC

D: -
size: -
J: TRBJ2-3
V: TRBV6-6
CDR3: CAGSYSIVGGSSLDTQYF
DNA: TGTGCCGGCAGTTACTCGATTGTGGGGGGTAGCTCGCTAGATACGCAGTATTTT

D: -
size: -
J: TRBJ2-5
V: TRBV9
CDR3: CASSVGTIGRGQETQYF
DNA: TGTGCCAGCAGCGTAGGGACTATTGGGCGGGGACAAGAGACCCAGTACTTC

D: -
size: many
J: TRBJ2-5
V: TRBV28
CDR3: CASSGRTGGAETQYF
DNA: TGTGCCAGCAGTGGTAGAACCGGGGGTGCAGAGACCCAGTACTTC

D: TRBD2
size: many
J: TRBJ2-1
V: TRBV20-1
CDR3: CSAPPLAGDEQFF
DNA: TGCAGTGCTCCTCCCCTAGCGGGAGATGAGCAGTTCTTC

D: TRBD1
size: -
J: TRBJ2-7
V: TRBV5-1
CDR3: CASSLGPGQETYEQYF
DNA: TGCGCCAGCAGCTTGGGGCCGGGACAGGAGACCTACGAGCAGTACTTC

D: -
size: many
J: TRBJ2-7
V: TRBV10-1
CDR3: CASSDTNSGTYEQYF
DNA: TGCGCCAGCAGTGACACTAATAGCGGAACCTACGAGCAGTACTTC

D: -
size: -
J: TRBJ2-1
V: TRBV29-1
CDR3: CSVEGGSSCNEQFF
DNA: TGCAGCGTTGAAGGTGGGAGCTCCTGCAATGAGCAATTCTTC

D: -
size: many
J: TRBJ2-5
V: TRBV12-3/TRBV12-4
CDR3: CASRRDDRGGQETQYF
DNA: TGTGCCAGCAGGCGAGATGACAGGGGAGGGCAAGAGACCCAGTACTTC

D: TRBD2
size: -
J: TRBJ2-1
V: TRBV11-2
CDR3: CASCSATGGPHEQFF
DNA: TGTGCCAGCTGCTCAGCAACGGGAGGGCCGCACGAGCAGTTCTTC

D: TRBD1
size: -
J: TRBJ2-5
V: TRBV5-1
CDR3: CASSSGTGAETQYF
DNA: TGCGCCAGCAGCTCCGGGACAGGCGCGGAGACCCAGTACTTC

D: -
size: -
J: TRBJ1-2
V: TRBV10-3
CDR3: CAISGKGNYCYTF
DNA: TGTGCCATCAGCGGTAAGGGAAACTATTGCTACACCTTC

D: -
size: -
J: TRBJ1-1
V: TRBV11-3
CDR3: CAGSLGRSTGAFF
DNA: TGTGCCGGCAGCTTAGGCAGGAGCACTGGAGCTTTCTTT

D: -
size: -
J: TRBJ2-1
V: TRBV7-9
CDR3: CASSLAYGPGWEQFF
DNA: TGTGCCAGCAGTTTAGCATACGGACCAGGATGGGAGCAGTTCTTC

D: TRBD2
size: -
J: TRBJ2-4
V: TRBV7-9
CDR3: CASSPTGGTINIQYF
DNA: TGTGCCAGCAGTCCTACGGGGGGAACCATAAACATTCAGTACTTC

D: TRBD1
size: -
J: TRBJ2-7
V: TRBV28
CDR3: CVSRGQGTYEQYF
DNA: TGTGTCAGCAGGGGACAGGGAACTTACGAGCAGTACTTC

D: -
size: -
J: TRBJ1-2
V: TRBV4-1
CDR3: CASSQISRERRGYTF
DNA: TGCGCCAGCAGCCAAATTTCCAGGGAACGTCGAGGCTACACCTTT

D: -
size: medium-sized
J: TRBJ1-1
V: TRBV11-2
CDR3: CASSWLGGETEAFF
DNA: TGTGCCAGCAGCTGGTTGGGAGGGGAGACTGAAGCTTTCTTT

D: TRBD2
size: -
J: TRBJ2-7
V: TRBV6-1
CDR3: CASIASGGHLEQYF
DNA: TGTGCCAGCATCGCTAGCGGGGGGCACCTCGAGCAGTACTTC

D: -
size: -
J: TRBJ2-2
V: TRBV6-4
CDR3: CASNTGNTGELFF
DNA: TGTGCCAGCAATACAGGGAACACCGGGGAGTTGTTTTTT

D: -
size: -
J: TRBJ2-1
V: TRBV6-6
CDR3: CASNYLWARDEQFF
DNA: TGCGCCAGCAATTACCTGTGGGCTCGAGATGAGCAGTTCTTC

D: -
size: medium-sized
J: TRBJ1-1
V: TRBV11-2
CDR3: CASSLFSEAFF
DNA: TGTGCCAGCAGCTTATTCTCTGAAGCTTTCTTT

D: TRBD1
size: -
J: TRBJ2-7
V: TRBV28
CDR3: CANRGQGTYEQYF
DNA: TGTGCCAACAGAGGACAGGGAACCTACGAGCAGTATTTC

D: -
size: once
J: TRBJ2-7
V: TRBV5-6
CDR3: CTSSQAGPSYEQYF
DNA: TGTACCAGCAGCCAGGCGGGGCCTTCCTACGAGCAGTACTTC

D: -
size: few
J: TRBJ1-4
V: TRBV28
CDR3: CASSFSGGGGQREKLFF
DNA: TGTGCCAGCAGTTTTAGCGGGGGGGGCGGCCAACGTGAAAAACTGTTTTTT

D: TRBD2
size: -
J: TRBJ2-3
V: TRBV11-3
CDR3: CASSSSLLAGGGGTQYF
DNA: TGCGCCAGCAGCTCAAGCCTTCTAGCGGGGGGGGGAGGTACGCAGTATTTT

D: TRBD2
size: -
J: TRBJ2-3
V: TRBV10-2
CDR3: CASSGWTSGTSIDTQYF
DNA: TGCGCCAGCAGTGGTTGGACCAGCGGGACTAGCATAGATACGCAGTATTTT

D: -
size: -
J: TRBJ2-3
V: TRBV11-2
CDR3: CTSSHTGTDSTQYF
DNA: TGCACCAGCAGCCACACGGGCACGGACAGTACGCAGTATTTT

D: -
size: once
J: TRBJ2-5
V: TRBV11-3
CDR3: CAISLPQQETQYF
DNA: TGTGCCATCAGCTTGCCACAGCAAGAGACCCAGTACTTC

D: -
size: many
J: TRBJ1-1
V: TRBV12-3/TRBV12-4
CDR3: CASSQRRDTEAFF
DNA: TGTGCCAGCAGTCAAAGGAGGGACACTGAAGCTTTCTTT